This TCR beta chain originates from a study of blood T cell repertoires in COVID-19 (TCRdb year 2020). In the study overall: The collaborator samples originated in the United States, Italy and Spain and spanned the acute and convalescent phases of COVID-19. The prospective study material was composed of cDNA or gDNA derived from T cells, B-cell-depleted T cells, or PBMCs. Subjects who had been exposed to COVID-19, were actively infected with it, or had recovered from it provided the deeply sampled blood TCRbeta repertoires that made up the dataset. The repertoires were made available in a free public database intended to serve as a resource for research on the immune response to SARS-CoV-2. The samples were drawn from the first 160 participants of the ongoing ImmuneRACE study and from 1,254 subjects provided by 6 global collaborators. Sample metadata almost always included a de-identified subject ID, COVID-19 status, age in years and sex. HLA class I and class II types, where available, came from metadata supplied by the sample provider rather than from assay-based typing.

Overall study results and their limits: The amount of clinical and demographic metadata varied by source and participant and was provided uncurated.

Participants in the prospective study were enrolled through a virtual design, were aged roughly 18 to 100 years, and lived in roughly 26 United States geographic areas. In the prospective study, participants were assigned to cohorts based on the clinical history participants reported in a screening survey and a study questionnaire. ImmuneRACE Cohort 3 recovered participants were defined by two consecutive negative NP/OP PCR tests, healthcare professional clearance, or symptom resolution. In the prospective study, whole blood, serum and a nasopharyngeal or oropharyngeal swab were collected from each participant by mobile phlebotomists. Prospective study participants could optionally give additional blood draws and questionnaires over an approximately two-month period. Before DNA extraction, prospective study blood samples were shipped either frozen or at room temperature. Taken from cysteine to phenylalanine, the CDR3 has 14 residues. The sequence is cut down to CDR3 DNA, 42 bases in frame from base 1. CDR1 and CDR2 were assigned from the germline V gene (reference sequence) as LNHDA and SQIVND. Trimming costs V 3 bases and J 4 bases, and their ends lie 10 bases apart.

The immunoSEQ Assay, a bias-controlled multiplex PCR, was used to amplify TCRbeta CDR3 regions from genomic DNA. As for the original processing: The number of nucleated cells in each sample was estimated from the amplification of reference gene primers within the assay. To quantify the absolute abundance of each unique TCRbeta CDR3 rearrangement, sequence reads were collapsed and filtered. For each sample, productive Simpson clonality was calculated as the square root of Simpson's diversity index over productive rearrangements. TCRdb re-hosts the immuneACCESS table, in-frame sequences only. Its copies lack some clones; in the studies checked, an unresolved V gene accounts for under half of them, and the cause for the rest is not known. The V and J calls and clone size were taken over from that table, and D and trimming were inferred from the DNA. For this sample there are roughly 260,000 clones; roughly 86% appear just once. The ten largest clones take up approximately 2.4% of the sample.

With respect to this clone: Its specific antigen is unknown. No base-level quality is on record; no much larger clone is a single base apart.

The origin of this receptor is a woman younger than 30 who had recovered from COVID-19. Recombination joined TRBV19 with TRBJ2-1; a weak D assignment points to TRBD1 (5 bases agree). The sample taken for sequencing was PBMCs or T cells enriched from blood (not recorded which). CDR3 sequence: CASSIPQAYNEQFF. The nucleotides read TGTGCCAGTAGTATCCCACAGGCGTACAATGAGCAGTTCTTC.